Following are 14 T cell receptor beta chains from one sample sequenced in a study of shared clonotypes between healthy human individuals. Produced via immunoSEQ multiplex PCR; TCRdb's table is partial and in-frame only. Seen here are about 1.5 million clones, approximately 98% observed once, and the top ten hold around 0.47%. The sequenced sample was naive CD4+ T cells sorted from blood. The subset denotes: CD45RA+ positively selected. These TCRs come from a man aged 25 to 40 in good health.

The chain is built from TRBV19 and TRBJ2-7; D gene unclear. Trimming removed 6 bases from V and 0 bases from J, with 12 bases in between. The germline gives CDR1 LNHDA, CDR2 SQIVND (reference sequence). The CDR3 contains 14 residues. In DNA, the CDR3 is TGTGCCAGTAGCATGGCGGAGTACTCCTACGAGCAGTACTTC. Translation: CASSMAEYSYEQYF.

This sequence joins TRBV7-9 and TRBJ2-7, with D possibly matching TRBD1 (7 bases). The germline gives CDR1 SEHNR, CDR2 FQNEAQ (reference sequence). V was trimmed by 4 bases and J by 13 bases, leaving 14 bases between them. The CDR3 is 11 residues long. The CDR3 is CASSSEGTAYF. The CDR3 DNA sequence: TGTGCCAGCAGCTCGGAGGGGACAGCCTACTTC.

CDR3 in amino acids: CAIRPLGTDTQYF. The CDR3 nucleotides are TGTGCCATCAGACCCTTAGGCACAGATACGCAGTATTTT. V gene TRBV10-3 combines with J gene TRBJ2-3, with unresolved D. Per the germline V gene, CDR1 is ENHRY and CDR2 is SYGVKD. V shed 6 bases and J shed 1 base, with 8 bases lying between them. The length of the CDR3 is 13 residues.

Comments on this clone: The sample carries other DNA sequences with the same CDR3. The chain uses TRBV28 and TRBJ2-7; D remains ambiguous. V lost 3 bases and J 3 bases, leaving 6 bases between the germline ends. The CDR3 consists of 12 residues. Germline-derived CDR1 and CDR2 are MDHEN and SYDVKM. The CDR3: CASSFISYEQYF. The CDR3 DNA is TGTGCCAGCAGTTTTATTAGCTACGAGCAGTACTTC.

The chain joins TRBV18 to TRBJ2-5, with a possible D match to TRBD2 (5 bases). This CDR3 has 16 residues. Trimming left V 0 bases short and J 5 bases short, with 16 bases between. CDR1 and CDR2 (germline): KGHSH, LQKENI. CDR3 in DNA: TGTGCCAGCTCACCACCGGTCGTCCTCGGCGGGGAGACCCAGTACTTC. The encoded protein is CASSPPVVLGGETQYF.

The genes are TRBV30 and TRBJ1-3; tentatively, D is TRBD1 (6 bases). CDR3 length equals 12 residues. With 8 bases removed from V and 1 base from J, the gap between germline ends came to 9 bases. Germline CDR1 and CDR2: GTSNPN and SVGIG (reference sequence). DNA for the CDR3: TGTGCCCACAGGGCGTCTGGAAACACCATATATTTT. This encodes CAHRASGNTIYF.

With regard to this clone: This sample also contains other DNA sequences that code for the same CDR3. This chain links TRBV5-1 with TRBJ2-3; D call uncertain. The CDR3 runs 15 residues. Germline CDR1 is SGHRS and CDR2 is YFSETQ. Trimming left V 0 bases short and J 2 bases short, with 10 bases between. CDR3 amino acids: CASSLASRSTDTQYF. The CDR3 DNA reads as TGCGCCAGCAGCTTGGCCTCTCGGTCCACAGATACGCAGTATTTT.

This rearrangement joins TRBV7-2 to TRBJ2-1; no reliable D call. Trimming removed 1 base from V and 0 bases from J, with 10 bases in between. The CDR3 totals 16 residues. CDR1 is SGHTA, CDR2 FQGNSA, per germline. CDR3 protein: CASSLVANPSYNEQFF. The CDR3, as DNA: TGTGCCAGCAGCTTAGTGGCTAACCCCTCCTACAATGAGCAGTTCTTC.

For this clone: Additional DNA sequences in this sample encode the identical CDR3. The rearrangement uses TRBV5-1 and TRBJ2-1, with D hard to call. V was cut by 4 bases and J by 0 bases, with 8 bases left in between. Germline V gene lookup returns CDR1 SGHRS and CDR2 YFSETQ. The CDR3 is 14 amino acids. The CDR3 DNA sequence: TGCGCCAGCAGCAGAGTTAGCTCCTACAATGAGCAGTTCTTC. As protein: CASSRVSSYNEQFF. Full variable domain (remainder filled in from reference TRBV5-1 and TRBJ2-1): KAGVTQTPRYLIKTRGQQVTLSCSPISGHRSVSWYQQTPGQGLQFLFEYFSETQRNKGNFPGRFSGRQFSNSRSEMNVSTLELGDSALYLCASSRVSSYNEQFFGPGTRLTVL.

This chain joins TRBV5-6 and TRBJ2-7; 8 nucleotides match TRBD2. V shed 1 base, J shed 5 bases, and the junction held 5 bases outside the gene matches. The CDR3 runs to 14 residues. CDR1 SGHDT and CDR2 YYEEEE come from the germline V gene. The CDR3 coding sequence is TGTGCCAGCAGCTTGAAACTAGCGGTTGACGAGCAGTACTTC. Translating it yields CASSLKLAVDEQYF.

This clone came up once. The J gene is TRBJ2-5, the V gene TRBV5-4, with D unresolved. CDR1 and CDR2 from the germline V gene are SGHNT and YYREEE (reference sequence). The length of the CDR3 is 13 residues. With 2 bases removed from V and 0 bases from J, the gap between germline ends came to 5 bases. The CDR3 here is CASSFNNQETQYF. The CDR3 DNA is TGTGCCAGCAGCTTTAACAACCAAGAGACCCAGTACTTC.

The chain combines TRBV11-2 with TRBJ2-7, with TRBD2 matching over 8 bases. The CDR3 covers 17 residues. CDR1 is SGHAT and CDR2 is FQNNGV in the germline V gene. V was pared by 5 bases and J by 1 base, with 13 bases of the junction left unmatched. CDR3 residues: CASSLYGSGKGSYEQYF. The CDR3 bases are TGTGCCAGCAGCCTCTATGGTAGCGGGAAAGGTTCCTACGAGCAGTACTTC. Looking up the rest from reference TRBV11-2 and TRBJ2-7 gives the full variable domain: EAGVAQSPRYKIIEKRQSVAFWCNPISGHATLYWYQQILGQGPKLLIQFQNNGVVDDSQLPKDRFSAERLKGVDSTLKIQPAKLEDSAVYLCASSLYGSGKGSYEQYFGPGTRLTVT.

V gene TRBV7-8 combines with J gene TRBJ2-7; weak D call: TRBD2 (6 bases). The V gene lost 6 bases and the J gene lost 2 bases, with 14 bases spanning the gap. Germline V gene data show CDR1 as SGHVS and CDR2 as FQNEAQ. This CDR3 comprises 14 residues. The CDR3 spells CASSRTSSTYEQYF. The CDR3 DNA reads TGTGCCAGCAGTCGCACTAGCAGCACCTACGAGCAGTACTTC. Looking up the rest from reference TRBV7-8 and TRBJ2-7 gives the full variable domain: GAGVSQSPRYKVAKRGQDVALRCDPISGHVSLFWYQQALGQGPEFLTYFQNEAQLDKSGLPSDRFFAERPEGSVSTLKIQRTQQEDSAVYLCASSRTSSTYEQYFGPGTRLTVT.

Points on this clone: One end of the junction fails to match germline, which may point to a read error. The rearrangement joins TRBV27 to TRBJ2-3; D possibly corresponds to TRBD1 (5 bases). Germline CDR1 MNHEY, CDR2 SMNVEV (reference sequence). The length of the CDR3 is 13 residues. DNA for the CDR3: TGTGCCTGCAGGGAAGGGGGCACAGATACGCAGTATTTT. This translates into CACREGGTDTQYF.